This T cell receptor beta chain was sequenced during a study of control samples from healthy donors and cancer patients. With 5 bases clipped from V and 4 bases from J, the junction kept 6 bases outside the gene matches. Looked up from germline, CDR1 is MGHDK and CDR2 is SYGVNS. CDR3 length: 15 residues. Some clones are missing from TCRdb's copy, which holds only in-frame ones; the method was immunoSEQ multiplex PCR. The data show 150,000 to 200,000 clones, with 91% seen just once and approximately 1.4% held by the top ten. The rearrangement joins TRBV25-1 to TRBJ2-7; 12 positions match TRBD2. The material sequenced was blood. The clonotype comes from a young woman in good health. CDR3 loop: CASSWASGRGYEQYF. CDR3 nucleotides: TGTGCCAGCAGTTGGGCTAGCGGGAGGGGATACGAGCAGTACTTC.